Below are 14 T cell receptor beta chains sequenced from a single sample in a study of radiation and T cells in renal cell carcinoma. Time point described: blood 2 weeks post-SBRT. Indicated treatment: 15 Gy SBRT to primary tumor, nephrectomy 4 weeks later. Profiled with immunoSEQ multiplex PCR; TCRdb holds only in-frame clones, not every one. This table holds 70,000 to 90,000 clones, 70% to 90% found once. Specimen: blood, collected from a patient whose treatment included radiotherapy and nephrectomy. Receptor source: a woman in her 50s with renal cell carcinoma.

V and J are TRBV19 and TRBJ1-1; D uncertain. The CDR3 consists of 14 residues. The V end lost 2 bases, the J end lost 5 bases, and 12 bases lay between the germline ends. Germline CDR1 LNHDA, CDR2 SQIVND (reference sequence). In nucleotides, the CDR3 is TGTGCCAGTAGTATAATCGAAGGGTGGACTGAAGCTTTCTTT. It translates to CASSIIEGWTEAFF.

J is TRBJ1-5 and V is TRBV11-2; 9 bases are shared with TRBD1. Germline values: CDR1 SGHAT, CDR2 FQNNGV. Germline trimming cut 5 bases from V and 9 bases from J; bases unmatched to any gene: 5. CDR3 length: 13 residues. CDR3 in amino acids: CASSRTGDGPQHF. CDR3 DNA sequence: TGTGCCAGCAGCCGGACAGGGGATGGGCCCCAGCATTTT.

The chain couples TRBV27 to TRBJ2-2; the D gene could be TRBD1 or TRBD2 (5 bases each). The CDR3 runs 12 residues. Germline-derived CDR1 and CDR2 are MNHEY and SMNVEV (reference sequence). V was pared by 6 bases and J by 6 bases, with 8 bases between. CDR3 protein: CASRGEAGELFF. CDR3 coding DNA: TGTGCCAGCAGGGGGGAAGCCGGGGAGCTGTTTTTT.

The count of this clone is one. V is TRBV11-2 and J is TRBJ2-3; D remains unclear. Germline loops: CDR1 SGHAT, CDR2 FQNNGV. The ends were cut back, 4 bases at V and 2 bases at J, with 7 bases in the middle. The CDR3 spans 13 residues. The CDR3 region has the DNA TGTGCCAGCAGCTCCCCCCCCACAGATACGCAGTATTTT. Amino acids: CASSSPPTDTQYF.

For the CDR3, the DNA is TGTGCCAGCAGACGTGGGACAGCATTAGGGAGGACCCCCCAGCATTTT. Its translation is CASRRGTALGRTPQHF. This chain uses TRBV28 with TRBJ1-5; 7 bases map to TRBD1. Per germline, CDR1 MDHEN and CDR2 SYDVKM. The CDR3 has 16 amino acids. V shed 6 bases, J shed 10 bases, and the junction held 18 bases outside the gene matches. The entire variable domain, with the rest obtained from reference TRBV28 and TRBJ1-5, is as follows: DVKVTQSSRYLVKRTGEKVFLECVQDMDHENMFWYRQDPGLGLRLIYFSYDVKMKEKGDIPEGYSVSREKKERFSLILESASTNQTSMYLCASRRGTALGRTPQHFGDGTRLSIL.

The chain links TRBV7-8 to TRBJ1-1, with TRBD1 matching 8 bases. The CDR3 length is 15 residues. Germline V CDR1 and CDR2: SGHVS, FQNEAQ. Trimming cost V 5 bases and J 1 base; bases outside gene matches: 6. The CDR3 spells CASSPGTGQNTEAFF. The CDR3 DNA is TGTGCCAGCAGCCCAGGGACAGGTCAGAACACTGAAGCTTTCTTT.

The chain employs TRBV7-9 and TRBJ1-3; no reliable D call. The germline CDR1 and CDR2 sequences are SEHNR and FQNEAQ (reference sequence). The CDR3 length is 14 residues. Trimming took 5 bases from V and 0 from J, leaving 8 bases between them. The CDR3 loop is CASSPISSGNTIYF. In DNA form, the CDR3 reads TGTGCCAGCAGCCCCATTTCCTCTGGAAACACCATATATTTT.

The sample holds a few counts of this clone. Written as DNA, the CDR3 is TGTGCCAGCAGTCCCCCGGGAAGGGAGAGAGGTGAAGCTTTCTTT. Its protein is CASSPPGRERGEAFF. V usage is TRBV28 and J usage is TRBJ1-1; the D is unclear. Germline V CDR1 and CDR2: MDHEN, SYDVKM. Between the trimmed V and J ends, which lost 5 bases and 7 bases, there was a span of 20 bases. This CDR3 comprises 15 residues. Together with reference TRBV28 and TRBJ1-1, the CDR3 gives the full variable domain: DVKVTQSSRYLVKRTGEKVFLECVQDMDHENMFWYRQDPGLGLRLIYFSYDVKMKEKGDIPEGYSVSREKKERFSLILESASTNQTSMYLCASSPPGRERGEAFFGQGTRLTVV.

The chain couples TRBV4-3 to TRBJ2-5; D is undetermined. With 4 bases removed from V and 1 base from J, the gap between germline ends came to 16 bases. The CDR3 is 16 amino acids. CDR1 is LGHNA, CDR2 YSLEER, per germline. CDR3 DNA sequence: TGCGCCAGCAGCCTATCTCTGGGGTCACCCCAAGAGACCCAGTACTTC. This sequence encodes CASSLSLGSPQETQYF.

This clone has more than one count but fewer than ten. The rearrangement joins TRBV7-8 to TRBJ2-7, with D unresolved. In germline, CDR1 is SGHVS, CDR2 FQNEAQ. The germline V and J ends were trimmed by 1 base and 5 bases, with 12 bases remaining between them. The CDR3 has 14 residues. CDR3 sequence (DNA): TGTGCCAGCAGCTTAGGAGGTAGAAGTAACGAGCAGTACTTC. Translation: CASSLGGRSNEQYF.

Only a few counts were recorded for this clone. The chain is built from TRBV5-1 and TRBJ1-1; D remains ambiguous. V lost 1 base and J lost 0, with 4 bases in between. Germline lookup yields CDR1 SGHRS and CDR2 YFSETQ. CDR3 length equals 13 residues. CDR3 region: CASSLILNTEAFF. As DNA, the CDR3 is TGCGCCAGCAGCTTGATACTGAACACTGAAGCTTTCTTT.

The CDR3 sequence is CASSAITGQGLLSYGYTF. The CDR3, as DNA: TGTGCCAGCAGCGCCATAACTGGACAGGGGTTGTTGAGCTATGGCTACACCTTC. V and J are TRBV7-9 and TRBJ1-2, with 9 bases that match TRBD1. There are 18 residues in the CDR3. Per germline, CDR1 SEHNR and CDR2 FQNEAQ (reference sequence). The trim removed 5 bases at V and 4 bases at J, leaving 17 bases unmatched.

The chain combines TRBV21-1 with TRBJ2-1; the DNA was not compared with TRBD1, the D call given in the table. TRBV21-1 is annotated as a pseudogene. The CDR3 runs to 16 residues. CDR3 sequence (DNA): TGTGCCAGCAGCAAAGCCCGACAGGGTGTCCACAATGAGCAGTTCTTC. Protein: CASSKARQGVHNEQFF.

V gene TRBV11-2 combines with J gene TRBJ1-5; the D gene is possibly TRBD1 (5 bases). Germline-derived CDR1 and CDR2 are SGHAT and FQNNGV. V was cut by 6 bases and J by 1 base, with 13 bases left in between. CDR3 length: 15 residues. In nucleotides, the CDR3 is TGTGCCAGCAGGGGGGTCGAGGGAAGCAATCAGCCCCAGCATTTT. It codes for CASRGVEGSNQPQHF.